A single sample is the source of the 26 T cell receptor beta chains below, sequenced in a study of T cells in Graves' hyperthyroidism and ophthalmopathy. It was RNA transcripts that yielded the amplified TCR beta CDR3 regions. HTBI primers were the set used in a first-round RT-PCR of the TCR CDR3. MiXCR, applied by TCRdb to the multiplex PCR reads, yields one record per CDR3 protein. Here the sample spans 450,000 to 600,000 distinct CDR3 sequences, about 20% being singletons. Sequencing input: blood. Receptors originate from a man aged 40-50 years with Graves' ophthalmopathy.

This clonotype was observed a few times. V usage is TRBV27 and J usage is TRBJ2-1; D not resolved. In germline, CDR1 is MNHEY, CDR2 SMNVEV (reference sequence). The CDR3 spans 13 residues. Between the trimmed V and J ends, which lost 5 bases and 10 bases, there was a span of 15 bases. CDR3 nucleotides: TGTGCCAGCAGTCCCTACCAGTTCAGGGAGCAGTTCTTC. This codes for CASSPYQFREQFF.

In its sample, this clonotype was seen many times. The chain carries TRBV28 and TRBJ2-1, with 10 nucleotides matching TRBD2. CDR1 is MDHEN and CDR2 is SYDVKM in the germline V gene. V was pared by 1 base and J by 5 bases, with 14 bases of the junction left unmatched. The CDR3 spans 19 residues. CDR3 protein: CASSLSLWLAGVQDNEQFF. The CDR3 nucleotides read TGTGCCAGCAGTTTATCACTATGGCTAGCGGGAGTCCAAGACAATGAGCAGTTCTTC.

This clonotype was detected ten times or more. The V call is TRBV3-1, the J call TRBJ2-6; D call uncertain. Germline V gives CDR1 LGHDT, CDR2 YNNKEL (reference sequence). Trimming took off 1 base at V and 0 bases at J, with 7 bases between the two ends. The CDR3 sequence is 16 residues long. CDR3 nucleotide sequence: TGTGCCAGCAGCCAAGTCCGAAGCTCTGGGGCCAACGTCCTGACTTTC. It translates to CASSQVRSSGANVLTF.

This clonotype was recorded only once. This sequence may be a read error, since a much larger clone differs from it by one base. V usage is TRBV3-1 and J usage is TRBJ2-3; D gene unclear. Germline V lookup: CDR1 LGHDT, CDR2 YNNKEL (reference sequence). CDR3 length: 15 amino acids. CDR3 DNA sequence: TGTGCCAGCAGCCAAGAAAGTTACGGGCCAGATACGCTGTATTTT. It specifies CASSQESYGPDTLYF.

This clonotype was counted at least ten times. The chain links TRBV27 to TRBJ1-2; tentatively, D is TRBD1 (5 bases). Germline CDR1 MNHEY, CDR2 SMNVEV (reference sequence). This CDR3 contains 14 residues. V was pared by 3 bases and J by 6 bases, with 14 bases between. This CDR3 is CASSFWRGADGYTF. CDR3 in DNA: TGTGCCAGCAGTTTTTGGAGGGGCGCGGATGGCTACACCTTC.

This clonotype showed up just a few times. The germline gene is not matched at one end of the junction; a read error may be the cause. The chain is built from TRBV20-1 and TRBJ2-1; 7 positions match TRBD2. CDR1 is DFQATT and CDR2 is SNEGSKA in the germline V gene (reference sequence). CDR3 size: 17 residues. CDR3 residues: CSARDWGGSVSYNERFF. The CDR3 bases are TGCAGTGCTAGAGATTGGGGCGGGAGTGTGTCCTACAATGAGCGGTTCTTC.

This clonotype was observed once. The chain uses TRBV11-1 and TRBJ1-1, with a weak D call TRBD1 (5 bases). Germline-derived CDR1 and CDR2 are SGHAT and FQDESV (reference sequence). The length of the CDR3 is 14 residues. V was clipped by 3 bases and J by 5 bases, with 13 bases between them. CDR3 region: CASSLKWGSTEAFF. In nucleotides, the CDR3 is TGTGCCAGCAGCTTGAAGTGGGGGTCTACTGAAGCTTTCTTT.

This chain uses TRBV20-1 with TRBJ2-5, with TRBD1 matching 10 bases. Unmatched junction bases numbered 6, after V lost 3 bases and J lost 5 bases. The CDR3 runs to 14 residues. Looked up from germline, CDR1 is DFQATT and CDR2 is SNEGSKA (reference sequence). The CDR3 nucleotides are TGCAGTGCTAGCCCCGGGACAGGGGTGGAGACCCAGTACTTC. This codes for CSASPGTGVETQYF.

Only a few counts were recorded for this clonotype. This chain joins TRBV7-3 and TRBJ2-7, with D perhaps matching TRBD1 or TRBD2 (5 bases each). CDR1 is SGHTA and CDR2 is FQGTGA in the germline V gene. This CDR3 spans 15 amino acids. With 4 bases removed from V and 2 bases from J, the gap between germline ends came to 15 bases. CDR3 in amino acids: CASSSTGGPAYEQYF. CDR3 DNA: TGTGCCAGCAGCTCTACAGGCGGGCCAGCCTACGAGCAGTACTTC.

This clonotype was counted ten times or more. V usage is TRBV6-2 or TRBV6-3 and J usage is TRBJ2-3; 8 bases agree with TRBD1. Germline V lookup: CDR1 MNHEY, CDR2 SVGEGT. This CDR3 is 15 amino acids long. With V trimmed by 4 bases and J by 3 bases, 6 bases remained unmatched. The CDR3 region has the DNA TGTGCCAGCAGTTTTTCAGGACAGGGAACAGATACGCAGTATTTT. Translation: CASSFSGQGTDTQYF.

This clonotype was seen repeatedly, ten times or more. CDR3 in amino acids: CSAPLVWAGALYEQYF. The CDR3 DNA is TGCAGTGCTCCGCTCGTTTGGGCAGGAGCCCTATACGAGCAGTACTTC. The J gene is TRBJ2-7, the V gene TRBV20-1; no definite D call. The CDR3 length is 16 residues. The V and J ends lost 5 bases and 4 bases respectively, with 24 bases between them. Per the germline V gene, CDR1 is DFQATT and CDR2 is SNEGSKA (reference sequence).

V is TRBV20-1 and J is TRBJ2-5, with 13 bases identical to TRBD2. The V and J ends lost 3 bases and 9 bases, in that order; junction bases with no gene match: 7. The germline V gene has CDR1 DFQATT and CDR2 SNEGSKA (reference sequence). CDR3 size: 14 residues. The CDR3: CSARGLAGTVSQYF. CDR3 DNA: TGCAGTGCTAGGGGACTAGCGGGAACGGTGTCCCAGTACTTC.

This clonotype was seen ten or more times. This chain links TRBV3-1 with TRBJ2-5; D unresolved. The CDR3 has 12 residues. Germline values: CDR1 LGHDT, CDR2 YNNKEL (reference sequence). Trimming cost V 0 bases and J 9 bases, with 8 bases left between them. This chain's CDR3 is CASSQDLWAQYF. In nucleotides, the CDR3 is TGTGCCAGCAGCCAAGATCTGTGGGCCCAGTACTTC.

The sample holds a few counts of this clonotype. This chain uses TRBV19 with TRBJ2-3; D is ambiguous. The V end was cut by 4 bases, the J end by 2 bases, with 7 bases between. CDR3 length: 13 amino acids. Germline V gene lookup returns CDR1 LNHDA and CDR2 SQIVND (reference sequence). DNA of the CDR3: TGTGCCAGTAGTACCGTCCACACAGATACGCAGTATTTT. Translation: CASSTVHTDTQYF.

The chain links TRBV7-8 to TRBJ2-6, with D perhaps TRBD1 (6 bases). The CDR3 sequence is 17 residues long. Trimming shortened V by 0 bases and J by 5 bases, and 14 bases separated the two germline ends. The germline V gene encodes CDR1 SGHVS and CDR2 FQNEAQ. This CDR3 is CASSLARSQGRANVLTF. The CDR3 region has the DNA TGTGCCAGCAGCTTAGCTCGAAGCCAGGGGAGGGCCAACGTCCTGACTTTC. The whole variable domain, remainder taken from reference TRBV7-8 and TRBJ2-6, is GAGVSQSPRYKVAKRGQDVALRCDPISGHVSLFWYQQALGQGPEFLTYFQNEAQLDKSGLPSDRFFAERPEGSVSTLKIQRTQQEDSAVYLCASSLARSQGRANVLTFGAGSRLTVL.

Remarks on this clonotype: A read error may explain this, as a much larger clone is one base away. This chain connects TRBV10-3 to TRBJ2-5; D unclear. The CDR3 spans 12 residues. The V gene's germline CDR1 is ENHRY and CDR2 SYGVKD. The CDR3 protein is CTISDSGRREYF. CDR3 DNA: TGTACCATCAGTGATTCAGGTCGTAGGGAATACTTC.

This rearrangement joins TRBV6-2 or TRBV6-3 to TRBJ2-7; D gene uncertain. The V gene's germline CDR1 is MNHEY and CDR2 SVGEGT. The germline V and J ends were trimmed by 6 bases and 2 bases, with 11 bases remaining between them. The CDR3 covers 13 residues. The CDR3 is CASSTPDTYEQYF. The CDR3, as DNA: TGTGCCAGCAGCACCCCCGACACCTACGAGCAGTACTTC.

This clonotype has more than one count but fewer than ten. This sequence joins TRBV7-2 and TRBJ1-4; tentatively, D is TRBD1 (5 bases). CDR1 is SGHTA, CDR2 FQGNSA, per germline. Trimming stripped 1 base from V and 8 bases from J, with 11 bases between. The CDR3 covers 14 residues. CDR3 coding DNA: TGTGCCAGCAGCTTAGTTCAGGGTGGAGAAAAACTGTTTTTT. Encoded protein: CASSLVQGGEKLFF.

Ten or more counts support this clonotype. This chain connects TRBV24-1 to TRBJ2-3, with D possibly being TRBD2 (5 bases). This CDR3 comprises 18 residues. With 2 bases removed from V and 2 bases from J, the gap between germline ends came to 19 bases. Germline values: CDR1 KGHDR, CDR2 SFDVKD. The CDR3 protein is CATSDSPDAGGVTDTQYF. CDR3 DNA sequence: TGTGCCACCAGTGATTCACCCGATGCGGGCGGTGTCACAGATACGCAGTATTTT.

This clonotype has a count of ten or more. The V call is TRBV28, the J call TRBJ1-4; the match to TRBD1 covers 8 bases. The germline CDR1 and CDR2 sequences are MDHEN and SYDVKM. CDR3 length: 14 amino acids. The V gene end was trimmed by 9 bases and the J gene end by 4 bases; junction bases not matched to a gene: 7. The CDR3 reads CASAGTGHNEKLFF. As DNA, the CDR3 is TGTGCCAGTGCCGGGACAGGTCATAATGAAAAACTGTTTTTT.

The V call is TRBV5-1, the J call TRBJ2-4; 7 positions match TRBD1. This CDR3 region has 15 residues. Losses at the gene ends were 4 bases for V and 7 bases for J; bases not matched to a gene: 11. The V gene's germline CDR1 is SGHRS and CDR2 YFSETQ. The CDR3 nucleotides read TGCGCCAGCAGCCCGGAAGGCAGGGGGTTGAACATTCAGTACTTC. Amino acids: CASSPEGRGLNIQYF.

This clonotype was picked up a small number of times. The V call is TRBV19, the J call TRBJ2-7; unclear D gene. Germline CDR1 and CDR2: LNHDA and SQIVND (reference sequence). The CDR3 is 13 residues long. The V end lost 4 bases, the J end lost 4 bases, and 11 bases lay between the germline ends. The CDR3 coding sequence is TGTGCCAGTAGTAAACGGCCTCGATACGAGCAGTACTTC. As protein: CASSKRPRYEQYF.

This clonotype was counted only a few times. This chain links TRBV20-1 with TRBJ2-7; TRBD2 agrees at 11 bases. This CDR3 has 14 residues. Trimming took 6 bases from V and 1 from J; bases not matched to a gene: 5. The V gene's germline CDR1 is DFQATT and CDR2 SNEGSKA (reference sequence). The CDR3 sequence is CSAVGTSGSYEQYF. DNA for the CDR3: TGCAGTGCCGTGGGGACTAGCGGTTCCTACGAGCAGTACTTC.

This clonotype was counted ten times or more. V gene TRBV2 combines with J gene TRBJ2-1; 7 nucleotides match TRBD1. The germline V gene has CDR1 SNHLY and CDR2 FYNNEI. The CDR3 totals 14 residues. V gave up 7 bases and J gave up 1 base; unmatched junction bases: 4. The CDR3: CASTPTGSYNEQFF. CDR3 DNA: TGTGCCAGCACCCCGACAGGGTCCTACAATGAGCAGTTCTTC.

This clonotype was counted once. This chain links TRBV19 with TRBJ1-2; no firm D call. The CDR3 totals 13 residues. With 5 bases removed from V and 2 bases from J, the gap between germline ends came to 9 bases. In germline, CDR1 is LNHDA, CDR2 SQIVND (reference sequence). This CDR3 is CASSSILNYGYTF. The CDR3 bases are TGTGCCAGTAGTTCAATCCTGAACTATGGCTACACCTTC.

CDR3 nucleotide sequence: TGTGCCACCAGCAGAGATTGGGTTAGTGGGGGCTTGGGGGCTTTCTTT. It yields the protein CATSRDWVSGGLGAFF. This sequence joins TRBV15 and TRBJ1-1, with D possibly TRBD1 on 6 matching bases. V lost 0 bases and J lost 11, with 22 bases in between. This CDR3 region has 16 residues. Per the germline V gene, CDR1 is LNHNV and CDR2 is YYDKDF (reference sequence).